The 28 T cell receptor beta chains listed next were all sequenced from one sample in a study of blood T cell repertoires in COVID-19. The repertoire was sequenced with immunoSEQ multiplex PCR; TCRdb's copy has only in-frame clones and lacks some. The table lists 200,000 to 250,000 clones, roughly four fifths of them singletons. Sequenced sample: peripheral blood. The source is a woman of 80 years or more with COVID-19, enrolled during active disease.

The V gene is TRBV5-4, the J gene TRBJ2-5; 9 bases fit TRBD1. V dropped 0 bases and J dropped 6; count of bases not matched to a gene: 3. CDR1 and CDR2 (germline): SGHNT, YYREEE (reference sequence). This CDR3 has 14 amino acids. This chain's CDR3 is CASSLAGQGKTQYF. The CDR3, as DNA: TGTGCCAGCAGCTTGGCGGGACAGGGAAAGACCCAGTACTTC.

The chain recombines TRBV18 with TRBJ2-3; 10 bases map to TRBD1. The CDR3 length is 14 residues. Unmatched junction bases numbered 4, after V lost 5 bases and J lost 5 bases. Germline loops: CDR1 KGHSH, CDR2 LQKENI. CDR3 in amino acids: CASSRTGGGDTQYF. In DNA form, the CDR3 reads TGTGCCAGCTCAAGGACAGGGGGGGGAGATACGCAGTATTTT.

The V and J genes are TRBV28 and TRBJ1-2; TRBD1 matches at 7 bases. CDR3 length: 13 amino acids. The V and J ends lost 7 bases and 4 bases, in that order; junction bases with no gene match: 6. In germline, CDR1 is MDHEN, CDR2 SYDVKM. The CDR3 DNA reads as TGTGCCAGCACCTCGGGGACAGTCTATGGCTACACCTTC. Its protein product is CASTSGTVYGYTF.

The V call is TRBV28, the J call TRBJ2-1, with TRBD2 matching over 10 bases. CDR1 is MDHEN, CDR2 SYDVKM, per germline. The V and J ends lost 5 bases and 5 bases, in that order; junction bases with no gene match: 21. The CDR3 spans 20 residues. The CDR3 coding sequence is TGTGCCAGCAGTCCCCCTCCGGTACTAGCGGGAATGGCGTGGGACAATGAGCAGTTCTTC. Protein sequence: CASSPPPVLAGMAWDNEQFF.

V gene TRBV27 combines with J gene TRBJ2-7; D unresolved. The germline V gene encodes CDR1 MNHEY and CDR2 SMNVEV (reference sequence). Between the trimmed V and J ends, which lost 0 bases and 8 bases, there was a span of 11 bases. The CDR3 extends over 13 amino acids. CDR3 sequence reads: CASSLSLLRKQYF. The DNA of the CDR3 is TGTGCCAGCAGTTTATCACTCCTTAGAAAGCAGTACTTC.

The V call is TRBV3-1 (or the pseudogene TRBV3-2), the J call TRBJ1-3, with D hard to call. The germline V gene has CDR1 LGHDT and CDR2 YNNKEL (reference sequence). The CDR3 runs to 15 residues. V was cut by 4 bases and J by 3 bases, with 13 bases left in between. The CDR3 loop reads CASSPRRRGGNTIYF. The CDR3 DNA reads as TGTGCCAGCAGCCCCAGGAGGCGCGGTGGAAACACCATATATTTT.

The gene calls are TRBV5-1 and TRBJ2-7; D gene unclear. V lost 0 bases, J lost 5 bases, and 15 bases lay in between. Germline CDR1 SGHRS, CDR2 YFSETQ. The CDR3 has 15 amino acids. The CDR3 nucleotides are TGCGCCAGCAGCTTGGGTCAGGCTTCGCCCCACGAGCAGTACTTC. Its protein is CASSLGQASPHEQYF.

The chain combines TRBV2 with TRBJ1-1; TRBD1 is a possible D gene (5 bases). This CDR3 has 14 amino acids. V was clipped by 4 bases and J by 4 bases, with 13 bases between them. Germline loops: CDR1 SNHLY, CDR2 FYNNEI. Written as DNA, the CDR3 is TGTGCCAGCAGTGCCTGGCAGGGCACCACTGAAGCTTTCTTT. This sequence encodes CASSAWQGTTEAFF. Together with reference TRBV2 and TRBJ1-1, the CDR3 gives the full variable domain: EPEVTQTPSHQVTQMGQEVILRCVPISNHLYFYWYRQILGQKVEFLVSFYNNEISEKSEIFDDQFSVERPDGSNFTLKIRSTKLEDSAMYFCASSAWQGTTEAFFGQGTRLTVV.

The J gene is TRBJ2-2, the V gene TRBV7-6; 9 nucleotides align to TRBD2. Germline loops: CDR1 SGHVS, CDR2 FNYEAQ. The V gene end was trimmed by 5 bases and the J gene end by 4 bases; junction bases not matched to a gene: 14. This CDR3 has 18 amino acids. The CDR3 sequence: CASSPLLTSGVRTGELFF. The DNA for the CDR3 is TGTGCCAGCAGCCCTTTATTGACTAGCGGTGTCCGCACCGGGGAGCTGTTTTTT. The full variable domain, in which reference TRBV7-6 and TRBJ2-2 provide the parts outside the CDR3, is GAGVSQSPRYKVTKRGQDVALRCDPISGHVSLYWYRQALGQGPEFLTYFNYEAQQDKSGLPNDRFSAERPEGSISTLTIQRTEQRDSAMYRCASSPLLTSGVRTGELFFGEGSRLTVL.

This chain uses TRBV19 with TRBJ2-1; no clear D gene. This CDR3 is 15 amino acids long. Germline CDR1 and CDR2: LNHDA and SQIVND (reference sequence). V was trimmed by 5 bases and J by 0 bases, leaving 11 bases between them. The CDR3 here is CASSRGSSSYNEQFF. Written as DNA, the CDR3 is TGTGCCAGTAGTCGTGGTTCTAGCTCCTACAATGAGCAGTTCTTC. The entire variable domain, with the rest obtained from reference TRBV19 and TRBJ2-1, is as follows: DGGITQSPKYLFRKEGQNVTLSCEQNLNHDAMYWYRQDPGQGLRLIYYSQIVNDFQKGDIAEGYSVSREKKESFPLTVTSAQKNPTAFYLCASSRGSSSYNEQFFGPGTRLTVL.

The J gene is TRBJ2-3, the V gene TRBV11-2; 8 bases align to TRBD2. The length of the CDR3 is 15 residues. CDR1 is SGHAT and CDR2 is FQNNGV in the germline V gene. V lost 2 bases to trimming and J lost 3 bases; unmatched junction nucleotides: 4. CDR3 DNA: TGTGCCAGCAGCTTACGGTCGGGGGGGACAGATACGCAGTATTTT. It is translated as CASSLRSGGTDTQYF. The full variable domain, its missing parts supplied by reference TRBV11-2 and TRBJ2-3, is EAGVAQSPRYKIIEKRQSVAFWCNPISGHATLYWYQQILGQGPKLLIQFQNNGVVDDSQLPKDRFSAERLKGVDSTLKIQPAKLEDSAVYLCASSLRSGGTDTQYFGPGTRLTVL.

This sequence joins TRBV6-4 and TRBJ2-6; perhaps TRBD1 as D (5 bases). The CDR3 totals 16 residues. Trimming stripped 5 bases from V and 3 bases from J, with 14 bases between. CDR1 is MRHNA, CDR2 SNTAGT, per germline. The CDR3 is CASSHNQGVGANVLTF. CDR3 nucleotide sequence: TGTGCCAGCAGTCATAATCAGGGCGTTGGGGCCAACGTCCTGACTTTC.

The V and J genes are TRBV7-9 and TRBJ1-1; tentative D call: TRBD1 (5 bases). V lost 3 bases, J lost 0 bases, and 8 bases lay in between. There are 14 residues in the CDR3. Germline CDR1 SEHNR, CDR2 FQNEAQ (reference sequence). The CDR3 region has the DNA TGTGCCAGCAGCTTCCCAGGGATGAACACTGAAGCTTTCTTT. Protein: CASSFPGMNTEAFF.

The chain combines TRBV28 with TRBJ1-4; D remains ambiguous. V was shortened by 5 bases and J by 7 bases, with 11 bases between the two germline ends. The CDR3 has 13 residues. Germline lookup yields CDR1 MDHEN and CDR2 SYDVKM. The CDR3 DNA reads TGTGCCAGCAGTGCACCCAGTATTGAAAAACTGTTTTTT. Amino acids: CASSAPSIEKLFF.

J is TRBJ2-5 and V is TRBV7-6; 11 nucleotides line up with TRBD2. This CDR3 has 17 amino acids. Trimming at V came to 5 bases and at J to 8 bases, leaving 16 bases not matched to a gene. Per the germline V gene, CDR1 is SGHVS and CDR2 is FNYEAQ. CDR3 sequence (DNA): TGTGCCAGCAGCGGGCGCTCGGCACTAGCGGGGGTAGAAACCCAGTACTTC. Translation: CASSGRSALAGVETQYF.

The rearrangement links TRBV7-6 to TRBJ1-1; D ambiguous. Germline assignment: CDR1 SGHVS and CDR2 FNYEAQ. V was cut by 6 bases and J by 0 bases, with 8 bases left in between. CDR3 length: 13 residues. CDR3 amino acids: CASSLTVNTEAFF. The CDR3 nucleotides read TGTGCCAGCAGTCTAACAGTGAACACTGAAGCTTTCTTT.

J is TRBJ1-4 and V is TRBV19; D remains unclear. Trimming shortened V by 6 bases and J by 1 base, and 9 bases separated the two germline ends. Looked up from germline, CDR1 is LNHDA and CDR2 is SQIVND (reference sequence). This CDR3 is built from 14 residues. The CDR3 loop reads CASRNRVTNEKLFF. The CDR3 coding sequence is TGTGCCAGTAGGAACCGGGTAACTAATGAAAAACTGTTTTTT.

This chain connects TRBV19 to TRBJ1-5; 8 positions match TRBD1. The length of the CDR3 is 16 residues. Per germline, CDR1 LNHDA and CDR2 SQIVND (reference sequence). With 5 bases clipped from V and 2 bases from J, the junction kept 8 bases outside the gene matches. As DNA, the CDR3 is TGTGCCAGTAGTGGGGGACAGGCACTAGGCAATCAGCCCCAGCATTTT. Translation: CASSGGQALGNQPQHF.

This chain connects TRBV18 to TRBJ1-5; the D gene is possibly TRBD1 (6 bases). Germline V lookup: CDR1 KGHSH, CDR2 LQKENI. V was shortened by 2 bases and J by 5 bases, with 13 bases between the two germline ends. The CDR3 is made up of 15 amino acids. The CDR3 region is CASSPEGDKDQPQHF. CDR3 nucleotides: TGTGCCAGCTCACCAGAGGGGGATAAAGATCAGCCCCAGCATTTT.

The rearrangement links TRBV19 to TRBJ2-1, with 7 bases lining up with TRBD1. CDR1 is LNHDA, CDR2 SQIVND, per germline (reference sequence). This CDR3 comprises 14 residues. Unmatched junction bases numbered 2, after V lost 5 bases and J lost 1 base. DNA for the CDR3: TGTGCCAGTAGTTTACAGGGGTCCTACAATGAGCAGTTCTTC. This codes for CASSLQGSYNEQFF.

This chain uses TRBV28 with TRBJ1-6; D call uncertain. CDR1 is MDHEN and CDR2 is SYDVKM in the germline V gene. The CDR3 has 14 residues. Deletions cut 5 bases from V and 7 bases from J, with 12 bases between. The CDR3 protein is CASSTKLGNSPLHF. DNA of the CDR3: TGTGCCAGCAGTACCAAACTAGGGAATTCACCCCTCCACTTT.

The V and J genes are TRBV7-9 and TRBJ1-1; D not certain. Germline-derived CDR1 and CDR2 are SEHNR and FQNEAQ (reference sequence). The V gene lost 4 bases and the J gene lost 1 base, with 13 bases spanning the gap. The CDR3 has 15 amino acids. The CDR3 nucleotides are TGTGCCAGCAGCTCCGCATATTCGAGGAACACTGAAGCTTTCTTT. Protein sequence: CASSSAYSRNTEAFF.

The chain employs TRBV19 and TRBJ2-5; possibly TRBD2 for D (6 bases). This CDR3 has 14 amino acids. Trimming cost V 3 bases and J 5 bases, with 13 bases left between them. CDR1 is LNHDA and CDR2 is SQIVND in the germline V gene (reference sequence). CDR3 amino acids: CASSIGGPGETQYF. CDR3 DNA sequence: TGTGCCAGTAGTATCGGGGGACCCGGGGAGACCCAGTACTTC.

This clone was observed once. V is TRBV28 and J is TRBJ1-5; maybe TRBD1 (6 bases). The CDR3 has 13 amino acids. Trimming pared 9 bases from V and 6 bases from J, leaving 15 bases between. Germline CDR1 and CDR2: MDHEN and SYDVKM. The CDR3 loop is CASTGLILQPQHF. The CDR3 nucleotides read TGTGCCAGTACAGGGTTAATTCTTCAGCCCCAGCATTTT.

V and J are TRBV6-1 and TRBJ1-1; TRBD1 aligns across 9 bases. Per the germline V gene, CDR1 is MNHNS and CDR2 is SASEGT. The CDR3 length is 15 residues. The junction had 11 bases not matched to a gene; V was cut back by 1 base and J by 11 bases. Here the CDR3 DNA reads TGTGCCAGCAGTGAAGGTGGGACAGGGAGAATCCCGGCTTTCTTT. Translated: CASSEGGTGRIPAFF.

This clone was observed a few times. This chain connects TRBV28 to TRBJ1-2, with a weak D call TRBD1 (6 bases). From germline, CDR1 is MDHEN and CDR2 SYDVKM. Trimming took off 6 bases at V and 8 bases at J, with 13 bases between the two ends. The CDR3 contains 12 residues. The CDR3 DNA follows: TGTGCCAGCAGCTCGGGGGGCAAGGGCTACACCTTC. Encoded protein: CASSSGGKGYTF.

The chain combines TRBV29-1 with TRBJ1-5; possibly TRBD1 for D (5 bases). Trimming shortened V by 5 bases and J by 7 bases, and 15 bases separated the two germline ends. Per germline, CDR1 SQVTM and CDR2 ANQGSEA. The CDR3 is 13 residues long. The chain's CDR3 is CSVSHDRGQPQHF. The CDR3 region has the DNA TGCAGCGTTTCCCACGACAGAGGCCAGCCCCAGCATTTT.

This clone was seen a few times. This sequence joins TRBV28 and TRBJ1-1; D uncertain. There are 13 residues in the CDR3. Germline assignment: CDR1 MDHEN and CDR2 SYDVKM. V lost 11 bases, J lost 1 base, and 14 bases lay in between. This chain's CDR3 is CALRDTWNTEAFF. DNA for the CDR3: TGTGCCCTCCGGGATACGTGGAACACTGAAGCTTTCTTT.